This T cell receptor (beta chain) was observed in a study of cytomegalovirus exposure and HLA in healthy donors (dated by TCRdb to between 2016 and 2019). Describing the broader study: The 650 to 750 repertoires of the first cohort and the 120 validation repertoires were produced on the same platform, according to a later analysis. The study aimed to test whether cataloging public T cell receptors could reveal signatures of past pathogen exposure. A separate validation cohort of over a hundred different subjects was used in addition to the roughly 670-subject first cohort. High-throughput TCR immunosequencing, statistical association of individual TCRs with disease status, and machine learning were combined to predict cytomegalovirus infection status. General conclusions and limits of the study: A few of the identified cytomegalovirus-associated TCR beta chains were confirmed in vitro to be specific for cytomegalovirus antigens. In a later analysis, TCRs clustered in the first cohort were found to also tend to co-occur in the roughly 130 validation repertoires, with about 94% of cluster scores above 0. Most TCR sequences were seen in very few donors, while some public TCRs were found in many individuals. Cytomegalovirus status was reported to be diagnosed by the classifier with high specificity and sensitivity in both the original and validation cohorts. The study gave a list of under 200 TCR beta chains associated with cytomegalovirus. A later analysis lacked HLA typing for the validation cohort, so it scored co-occurrence in that cohort across all 130 or so repertoires. The authors suggested that the approach could potentially be generalized to other disease states and immunological phenotypes.

On this clone: Its binding antigen is unknown. Per-base quality was not reported, and no clone a single base away is much larger than it.

Donors formed part of the validation cohort, which comprised over a hundred subjects and was distinct from the first cohort of several hundred subjects. Libraries were built with the immunoSEQ multiplex PCR assay. On the study's bioinformatics: A statistical classification framework was built to diagnose cytomegalovirus status from the catalog of TCR beta chain sequences. TCRdb stores this immuneACCESS table with in-frame sequences only. Part of the clones is absent; in the studies checked, under half of the shortfall reflects unresolved V genes, and no reason is known for the rest. For V, J and clone size, that table is used; D and trimming come from the DNA. Counted in this sample were 220,000 or so clones; around nine tenths of them appeared once. The ten top clones hold approximately 1.1% of the sample. The CDR1 and CDR2 encoded by the germline V gene are MNHNS and SASEGT. Counted from cysteine to phenylalanine, this CDR3 has 14 amino acids. The DNA shown is the 42-base CDR3, in frame from base 1. V trim: 7 bases; J trim: 4 bases; unmatched bases: 7.

The sequence was obtained from a woman in her late teens or twenties in good health and CMV-seronegative. Sequences were obtained from PBMCs. The rearranged segments are TRBV6-1 and TRBJ1-1; TRBD1 lines up with 9 middle nucleotides. CDR3 reads: CASTRDRVGTEAFF. The DNA reads as follows: TGTGCCAGCACTAGGGACAGGGTGGGCACTGAAGCTTTCTTT.